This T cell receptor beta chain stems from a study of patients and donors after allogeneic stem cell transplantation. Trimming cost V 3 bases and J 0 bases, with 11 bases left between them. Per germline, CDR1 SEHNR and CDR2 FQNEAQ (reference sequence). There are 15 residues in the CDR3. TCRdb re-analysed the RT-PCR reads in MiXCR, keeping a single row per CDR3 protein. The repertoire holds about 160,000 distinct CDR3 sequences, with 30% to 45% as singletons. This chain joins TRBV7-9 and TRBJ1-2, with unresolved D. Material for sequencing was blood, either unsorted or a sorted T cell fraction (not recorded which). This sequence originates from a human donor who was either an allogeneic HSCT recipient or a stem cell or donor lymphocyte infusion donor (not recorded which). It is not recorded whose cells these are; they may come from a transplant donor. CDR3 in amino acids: CASSFGDRSNYGYTF. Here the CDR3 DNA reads TGTGCCAGCAGCTTCGGAGACCGCTCTAACTATGGCTACACCTTC.